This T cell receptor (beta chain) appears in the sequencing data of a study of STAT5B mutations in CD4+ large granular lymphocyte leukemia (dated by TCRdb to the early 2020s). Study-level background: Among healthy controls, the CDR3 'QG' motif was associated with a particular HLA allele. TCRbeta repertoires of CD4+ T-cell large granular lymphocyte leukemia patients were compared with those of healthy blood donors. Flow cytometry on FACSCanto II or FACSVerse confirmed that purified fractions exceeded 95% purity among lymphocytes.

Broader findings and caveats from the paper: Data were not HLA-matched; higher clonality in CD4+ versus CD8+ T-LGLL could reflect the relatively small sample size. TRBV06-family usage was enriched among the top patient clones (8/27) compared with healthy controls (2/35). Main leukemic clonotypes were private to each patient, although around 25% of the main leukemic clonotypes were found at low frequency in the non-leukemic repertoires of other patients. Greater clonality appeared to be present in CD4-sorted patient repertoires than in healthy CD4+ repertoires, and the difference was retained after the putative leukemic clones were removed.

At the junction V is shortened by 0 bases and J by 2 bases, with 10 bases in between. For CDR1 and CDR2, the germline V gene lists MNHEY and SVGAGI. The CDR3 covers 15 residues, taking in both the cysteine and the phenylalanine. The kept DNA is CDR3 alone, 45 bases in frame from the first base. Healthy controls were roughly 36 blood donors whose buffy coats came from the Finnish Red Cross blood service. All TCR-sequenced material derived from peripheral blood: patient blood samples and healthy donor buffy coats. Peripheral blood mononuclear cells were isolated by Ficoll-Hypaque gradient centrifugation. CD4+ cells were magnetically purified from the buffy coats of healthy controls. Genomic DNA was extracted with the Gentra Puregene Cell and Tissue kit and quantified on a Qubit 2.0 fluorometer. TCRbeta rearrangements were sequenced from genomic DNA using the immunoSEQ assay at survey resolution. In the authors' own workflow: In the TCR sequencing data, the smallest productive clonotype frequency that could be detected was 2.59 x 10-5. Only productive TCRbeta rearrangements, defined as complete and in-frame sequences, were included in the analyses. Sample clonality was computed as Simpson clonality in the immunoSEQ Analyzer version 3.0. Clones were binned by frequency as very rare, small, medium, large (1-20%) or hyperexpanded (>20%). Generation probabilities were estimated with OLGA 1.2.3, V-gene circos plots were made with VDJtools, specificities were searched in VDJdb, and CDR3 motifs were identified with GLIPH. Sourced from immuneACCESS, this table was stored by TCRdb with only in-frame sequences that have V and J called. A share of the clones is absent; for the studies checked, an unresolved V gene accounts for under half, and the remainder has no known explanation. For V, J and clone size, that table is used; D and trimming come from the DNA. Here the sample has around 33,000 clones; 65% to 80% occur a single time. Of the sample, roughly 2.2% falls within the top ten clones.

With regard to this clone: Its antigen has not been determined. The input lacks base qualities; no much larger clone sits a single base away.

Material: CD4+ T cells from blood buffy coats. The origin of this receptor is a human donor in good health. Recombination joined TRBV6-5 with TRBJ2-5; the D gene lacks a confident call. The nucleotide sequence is TGTGCCAGCAGTTACTCGACAAACAATCAAGAGACCCAGTACTTC. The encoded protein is CASSYSTNNQETQYF.